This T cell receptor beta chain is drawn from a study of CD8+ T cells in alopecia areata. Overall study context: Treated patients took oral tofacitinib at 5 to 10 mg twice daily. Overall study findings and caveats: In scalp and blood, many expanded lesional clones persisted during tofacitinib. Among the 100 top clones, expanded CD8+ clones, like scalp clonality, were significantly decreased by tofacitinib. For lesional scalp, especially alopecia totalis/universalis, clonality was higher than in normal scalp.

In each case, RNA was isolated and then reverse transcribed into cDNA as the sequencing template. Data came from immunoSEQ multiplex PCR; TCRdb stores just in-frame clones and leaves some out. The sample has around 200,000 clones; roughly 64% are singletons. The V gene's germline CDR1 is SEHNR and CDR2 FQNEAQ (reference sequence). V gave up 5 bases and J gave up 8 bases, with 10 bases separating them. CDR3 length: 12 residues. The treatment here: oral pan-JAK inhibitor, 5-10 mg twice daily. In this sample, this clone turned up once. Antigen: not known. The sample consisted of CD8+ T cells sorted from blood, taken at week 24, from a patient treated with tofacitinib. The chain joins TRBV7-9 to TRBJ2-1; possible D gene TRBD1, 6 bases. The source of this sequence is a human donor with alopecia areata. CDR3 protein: CASSTQGYEQFF. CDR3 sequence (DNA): TGTGCCAGCAGCACACAGGGCTATGAGCAGTTCTTC.